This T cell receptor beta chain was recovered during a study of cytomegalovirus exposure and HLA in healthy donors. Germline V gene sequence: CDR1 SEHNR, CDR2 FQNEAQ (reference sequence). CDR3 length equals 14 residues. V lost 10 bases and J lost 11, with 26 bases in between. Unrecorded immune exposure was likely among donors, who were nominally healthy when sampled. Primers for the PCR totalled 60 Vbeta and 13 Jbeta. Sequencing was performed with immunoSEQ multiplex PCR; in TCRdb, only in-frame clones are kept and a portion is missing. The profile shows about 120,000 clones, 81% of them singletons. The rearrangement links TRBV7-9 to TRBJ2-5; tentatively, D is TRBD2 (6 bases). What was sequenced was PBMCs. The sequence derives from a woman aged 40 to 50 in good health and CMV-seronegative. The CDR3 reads CATSPPGREWEQYF. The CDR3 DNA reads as TGTGCCACCTCCCCCCCCGGGCGGGAATGGGAGCAGTACTTC. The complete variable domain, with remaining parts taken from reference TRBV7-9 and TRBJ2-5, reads DTGVSQNPRHKITKRGQNVTFRCDPISEHNRLYWYRQTLGQGPEFLTYFQNEAQLEKSRLLSDRFSAERPKGSFSTLEIQRTEQGDSAMYLCATSPPGREWEQYFGPGTRLLVL.